The 22 T cell receptor beta chains reported below all come from one sample, sequenced in a study of tumor-infiltrating lymphocytes in primary liver carcinoma. Joint extraction of RNA and DNA used roughly 18-34 mg of bulk tissue that was unsorted. Priming with a constant-region primer yielded TCR beta cDNA from about 510 ng total RNA. Slightly modified ARM-PCR, run as three nested multiplex PCR rounds, produced the TCR beta libraries. Primers for the first two PCR rounds were TRBV1-TRBV30 forward primers and a C-beta reverse primer (about 11 cycles per round). TCRdb reprocessed the multiplex PCR reads with MiXCR, giving one entry per CDR3 protein. Of approximately 110,000 distinct CDR3 sequences in the sample, 64% are singletons; the top ten hold roughly 7.9%. Sequencing was performed on liver tumor tissue from sampling region 3. Subset meaning: tumor region T3, left-lateral pole. Source of these receptors: a woman aged 55-70 years with primary liver carcinoma and hepatitis B virus infection.

The sample holds many counts of this clonotype. This rearrangement joins TRBV6-5 to TRBJ1-1; tentatively, D is TRBD1 (5 bases). Per the germline V gene, CDR1 is MNHEY and CDR2 is SVGAGI. The germline V and J ends were trimmed by 6 bases and 0 bases, with 17 bases remaining between them. CDR3 size: 16 residues. In DNA, the CDR3 is TGTGCCAGCAGGGGCCTAGACAGCGGCATGAACACTGAAGCTTTCTTT. Translation gives CASRGLDSGMNTEAFF.

V is TRBV29-1 and J is TRBJ2-7, with unresolved D. The germline CDR1 and CDR2 sequences are SQVTM and ANQGSEA. Trimming stripped 0 bases from V and 8 bases from J, with 20 bases between. The CDR3 is 15 residues long. CDR3 sequence (DNA): TGCAGCGTTGAAGATCCGTTTGGCAGCTCATACAAGCAGTACTTC. As protein: CSVEDPFGSSYKQYF.

Ten or more counts support this clonotype. The chain links TRBV6-1 to TRBJ2-2; 8 bases are a match to TRBD2. Germline trimming cut 5 bases from V and 1 base from J; bases unmatched to any gene: 3. Per germline, CDR1 MNHNS and CDR2 SASEGT. CDR3 size: 15 residues. For the CDR3, the DNA is TGTGCCAGCAGTCCTAGCGGGTTGAACACCGGGGAGCTGTTTTTT. Translated, it gives CASSPSGLNTGELFF.

This clonotype appeared many times. The chain has TRBV29-1 and TRBJ1-4; weak D call: TRBD1 (6 bases). The V gene lost 4 bases and the J gene lost 5 bases, with 11 bases spanning the gap. The CDR3 loop spans 13 amino acids. The V gene's germline CDR1 is SQVTM and CDR2 ANQGSEA. The CDR3 DNA reads TGCAGCGTTGCCAGGACAGAGAATGAAAAACTGTTTTTT. Its translation: CSVARTENEKLFF.

This clonotype was seen a few times. Possible read error: a much larger clone is one base away. This chain joins TRBV6-5 and TRBJ1-2; D remains ambiguous. The CDR3 sequence is 13 residues long. In germline, CDR1 is MNHEY, CDR2 SVGAGI. CDR3 region: CASSYSGRNGCTF. The CDR3 DNA is TGTGCCAGCAGTTACTCAGGGAGAAATGGCTGCACCTTC.

CDR3 nucleotide sequence: TGTGCCAGCAGGCGAGAGACTAGCGGGAGCACCACCGGGCAGTTGTTTTTT. Its protein product is CASRRETSGSTTGQLFF. The genes are TRBV7-9 and TRBJ2-2, with TRBD2 matching 12 bases. The CDR3 consists of 17 residues. Germline assignment: CDR1 SEHNR and CDR2 FQNEAQ (reference sequence). J was trimmed by 15 bases and V by 6 bases; bases with no gene match: 20.

In this sample, this clonotype turned up many times. The chain recombines TRBV29-1 with TRBJ2-3; no clear D. The germline CDR1 and CDR2 sequences are SQVTM and ANQGSEA. The CDR3 is made up of 14 amino acids. Trimming cost V 6 bases and J 1 base, with 14 bases left between them. The CDR3 sequence: CSVLPLAGTDTQYF. The CDR3 DNA reads as TGCAGCGTCCTACCGTTGGCCGGCACAGATACGCAGTATTTT.

This chain connects TRBV29-1 to TRBJ2-2; 11 bases are shared with TRBD2. Per the germline V gene, CDR1 is SQVTM and CDR2 is ANQGSEA. The CDR3 extends over 17 amino acids. The V gene end was trimmed by 4 bases and the J gene end by 7 bases; junction bases not matched to a gene: 14. The CDR3 here is CSVGGDGSGRDHGELFF. The CDR3 nucleotides read TGCAGCGTTGGAGGAGACGGTAGCGGGAGGGATCACGGGGAGCTGTTTTTT.

This clonotype was detected only a few times. The chain carries TRBV28 and TRBJ2-4, with D possibly being TRBD1 or TRBD2 (5 bases each). CDR1 is MDHEN and CDR2 is SYDVKM in the germline V gene. Trimming shortened V by 7 bases and J by 8 bases, and 27 bases separated the two germline ends. The CDR3 spans 17 residues. The CDR3 region is CASILVQGALSKYIQYF. The CDR3 coding sequence is TGTGCCAGCATCCTTGTCCAGGGAGCATTGAGTAAATACATTCAGTACTTC. Looking up the rest from reference TRBV28 and TRBJ2-4 gives the full variable domain: DVKVTQSSRYLVKRTGEKVFLECVQDMDHENMFWYRQDPGLGLRLIYFSYDVKMKEKGDIPEGYSVSREKKERFSLILESASTNQTSMYLCASILVQGALSKYIQYFGAGTRLSVL.

A few counts support this clonotype. This could be a read error, since a much larger clone is one nucleotide away. The chain uses TRBV29-1 and TRBJ2-3; TRBD1 matches 12 bases. The CDR3 sequence is 13 residues long. Germline V gene lookup returns CDR1 SQVTM and CDR2 ANQGSEA. This CDR3 reads CSAGTGGTNTQYF. The CDR3 nucleotides read TGCAGCGCCGGGACAGGGGGCACAAATACGCAGTATTTT.

Comments on this clonotype: No conserved phenylalanine or tryptophan is present at the end of the CDR3, so a read error is the likely explanation. The V and J genes are TRBV10-3 and TRBJ2-1, with D perhaps being TRBD1 or TRBD2 (6 bases each). The germline V gene has CDR1 ENHRY and CDR2 SYGVKD. This CDR3 has 17 amino acids. The V end was cut by 8 bases, the J end by 6 bases, with 26 bases between. In DNA, the CDR3 is TGTGCCATCGACCAAGGGGGGATGAGGGGGAAAATCAATGAGCAGTTCTTA. Its translation: CAIDQGGMRGKINEQFL.

Comments on this clonotype: The missing conserved phenylalanine or tryptophan at the end of this CDR3 makes a read error likely. The chain recombines TRBV11-2 with TRBJ2-7; possible D gene TRBD1, 6 bases. This CDR3 comprises 14 residues. CDR1 and CDR2 (germline): SGHAT, FQNNGV. Trimming shortened V by 5 bases and J by 2 bases, and 13 bases separated the two germline ends. CDR3 residues: CASSPRTDTYEQYL. Here the CDR3 DNA reads TGTGCCAGCAGCCCCCGGACAGATACCTACGAGCAGTACTTA.

The sample holds many counts of this clonotype. The chain is built from TRBV6-5 and TRBJ1-1, with TRBD1 matching over 9 bases. The CDR3 contains 13 residues. The ends lost 4 bases at V and 5 bases at J; junction bases unmatched: 2. Germline lookup yields CDR1 MNHEY and CDR2 SVGAGI. The CDR3 DNA reads TGTGCCAGCAGTTGGACAGGGGATACTGAAGCTTTCTTT. Protein sequence: CASSWTGDTEAFF.

The chain uses TRBV4-2 and TRBJ2-2, with D perhaps TRBD2 (6 bases). The V end lost 6 bases, the J end lost 4 bases, and 15 bases lay between the germline ends. This CDR3 is built from 15 residues. The germline V gene has CDR1 LGHNA and CDR2 YNFKEQ. CDR3 amino acids: CASSARSSATGELFF. As DNA, the CDR3 is TGTGCCAGCAGTGCTCGGTCTAGCGCCACCGGGGAGCTGTTTTTT.

Regarding this clonotype: This clone may be a read error of a much larger clone one base away. The chain carries TRBV5-1 and TRBJ2-7, with D unresolved. Trimming removed 0 bases from V and 2 bases from J, with 9 bases in between. The CDR3 extends over 14 amino acids. Germline V gene data show CDR1 as SGHRS and CDR2 as YFSETQ. The CDR3 sequence: CASSLDIRAYEQYF. CDR3 in DNA: TGCGCCAGCAGCTTGGATATTAGAGCCTACGAGCAGTACTTC.

In regard to this clonotype: An end of the junction does not agree with germline; a read error may underlie this. V is TRBV11-2 and J is TRBJ2-2, with a tentative D call TRBD2 (5 bases). The CDR3 runs to 13 residues. In germline, CDR1 is SGHAT, CDR2 FQNNGV. CDR3 bases: TGTGCCGGCAGTGTAGATAGGACTGGGGAGCTGTTTTTT. Protein sequence: CAGSVDRTGELFF.

CDR3 protein: CASSLGQVASEQFF. The CDR3 DNA reads TGTGCCAGCAGTTTGGGACAGGTGGCGAGTGAGCAGTTCTTC. The genes are TRBV28 and TRBJ2-1; the match to TRBD1 covers 8 bases. Germline V lookup: CDR1 MDHEN, CDR2 SYDVKM. With V trimmed by 3 bases and J by 9 bases, 7 bases remained unmatched. There are 14 residues in the CDR3.

With respect to this clonotype: A much larger clone differs from this one at a single base, so this may be a read error. The V and J genes are TRBV12-3 or TRBV12-4 and TRBJ1-3; no clear D gene. The V end lost 8 bases, the J end lost 0 bases, and 14 bases lay between the germline ends. This CDR3 has 15 amino acids. Here the CDR3 reads CASCSYLLSGNTIYF. The CDR3 DNA reads as TGTGCCAGCTGTTCCTACCTGCTCTCTGGAAACACCATATATTTT.

With regard to this clonotype: The conserved closing phenylalanine or tryptophan is absent in this CDR3, likely reflecting a read error. The CDR3 DNA sequence: TGCGCCAGCAGCATAACGTCGCGAACTCTCTCCGAAGCTTTCCCT. Protein: CASSITSRTLSEAFP. The chain combines TRBV5-1 with TRBJ1-1; D remains unclear. The length of the CDR3 is 15 residues. Trimming cost V 4 bases and J 8 bases, with 21 bases left between them. Germline loops: CDR1 SGHRS, CDR2 YFSETQ.

A word on this clonotype: Just one base apart from a much larger clone, this may be a read error. The CDR3 spells CASRKGVAGTGELLF. CDR3 DNA: TGTGCCAGCAGAAAAGGGGTTGCGGGCACCGGGGAGCTGCTTTTT. The chain joins TRBV6-6 to TRBJ2-2; D may match TRBD1 or TRBD2 (5 bases each). The germline CDR1 and CDR2 sequences are MNHNY and SVGAGI (reference sequence). The CDR3 runs to 15 residues.

On this clonotype itself: One end of the junction varies from germline; a read error may be responsible. The chain is built from TRBV6-6 and TRBJ1-5; a weak D match, TRBD1 (6 bases). CDR3 length: 14 residues. Germline V gene data show CDR1 as MNHNY and CDR2 as SVGAGI (reference sequence). CDR3 sequence reads: CASSYTGAGQPRHF. As DNA, the CDR3 is TGTGCCAGCAGTTATACGGGGGCTGGTCAGCCCCGGCATTTT.

With regard to this clonotype: At one of its ends the junction is not consistent with the germline gene, which may arise from a read error. This chain uses TRBV10-3 with TRBJ1-5, with D possibly TRBD1 on 6 matching bases. Germline CDR1 reads ENHRY; CDR2 reads SYGVKD. The CDR3 totals 13 residues. CDR3 residues: CAAGGQENQPQRF. The CDR3 coding sequence is TGTGCCGCTGGGGGGCAGGAGAATCAGCCCCAGCGTTTT.